The 29 T cell receptor beta chains listed next were all sequenced from one sample in a study of CXCR3-negative and CXCR3-positive naive CD8 T cells. Via 5' RACE with UMI labels, TRB cDNA libraries were prepared. Reprocessing the 5' RACE reads, TCRdb reports a single entry for every CDR3 protein and omits DNA. This repertoire includes about 150,000 distinct CDR3 sequences. The antigens for these receptors are not known. The study, taken as a whole, reports: More hydrophobic TRB CDR3s occurred in CXCR3-positive than in CXCR3-negative naive cells.

The sequenced sample consisted of naive CXCR3+ CD8+ T cells from blood. Documented subset: CD45RO-CCR7+CD27+CD95- naive CD8+ T cells expressing CXCR3 (TNR3+). The receptors here all came from a human donor in good health. Some clones in this sample may be carry-over from other donors' samples.

CDR3 residues: CASSTPGQGQNTGELFF. The chain joins TRBV7-3 to TRBJ2-2; TCRdb returns TRBD1, unconfirmable since there is no DNA. The CDR3 length is 17 residues. In germline, CDR1 is SGHTA, CDR2 FQGTGA.

This chain joins TRBV6-4 and TRBJ1-1; the D call of TRBD1 rests on TCRdb alone, since no DNA is present to check it. Germline V gene sequence: CDR1 MRHNA, CDR2 SNTAGT. This CDR3 has 15 residues. The CDR3 here is CAGVTQQGAGAEAFF.

The CDR3 sequence: CASRGGELETQYF. V usage is TRBV6-5 and J usage is TRBJ2-5; checking the TCRdb D call of TRBD1 is not possible without DNA. Germline V gives CDR1 MNHEY, CDR2 SVGAGI. The CDR3 contains 13 residues.

The chain employs TRBV5-1 and TRBJ2-7; TCRdb's D call, TRBD1, is unchecked because there is no DNA. The CDR3 length is 16 residues. The germline V gene has CDR1 SGHRS and CDR2 YFSETQ. CDR3 protein: CASSHTRDGRAYEQYF.

This chain connects TRBV6-2 or TRBV6-3 to TRBJ1-1. The CDR3 loop spans 13 amino acids. Looked up from germline, CDR1 is MNHEY and CDR2 is SVGEGT. The CDR3 loop reads CAGQVAGNTEAFF.

The chain carries TRBV11-2 and TRBJ2-7; TCRdb indicates TRBD1, and absent DNA this call remains unverified. There are 15 residues in the CDR3. From germline, CDR1 is SGHAT and CDR2 FQNNGV. The CDR3 protein is CASSHTNREFAEQYF.

This CDR3 reads CASSYGAGVTGELFF. The V gene is TRBV6-5, the J gene TRBJ2-2; TCRdb outputs TRBD1, but without DNA this stays unchecked. Germline lookup yields CDR1 MNHEY and CDR2 SVGAGI. This CDR3 has 15 amino acids.

The chain links TRBV14 to TRBJ2-2; the D gene TCRdb calls, TRBD1, cannot be checked with no DNA. Germline V gene lookup returns CDR1 SGHDN and CDR2 FVKESK. The CDR3 loop spans 15 amino acids. CDR3 region: CASSQVGSGTWELFF.

The chain uses TRBV27 and TRBJ2-1; TCRdb's D gene call, TRBD2, goes unchecked for lack of DNA. The CDR3 totals 18 residues. The germline V gene has CDR1 MNHEY and CDR2 SMNVEV (reference sequence). The chain's CDR3 is CASSLSPASGSSYNEQFF.

V usage is TRBV7-8 and J usage is TRBJ1-2. CDR3 length equals 13 residues. Germline CDR1 SGHVS, CDR2 FQNEAQ. CDR3 sequence reads: CASSLGEGIGYTF.

The V and J genes are TRBV5-1 and TRBJ2-7; TCRdb picks TRBD1, but there is no DNA to check that call. Germline V lookup: CDR1 SGHRS, CDR2 YFSETQ. The CDR3 contains 17 residues. The chain's CDR3 is CASSVKIGGQGLYEQYF. Variable domain in full (rest from reference TRBV5-1 and TRBJ2-7): KAGVTQTPRYLIKTRGQQVTLSCSPISGHRSVSWYQQTPGQGLQFLFEYFSETQRNKGNFPGRFSGRQFSNSRSEMNVSTLELGDSALYLCASSVKIGGQGLYEQYFGPGTRLTVT.

The rearrangement links TRBV4-3 to TRBJ2-7; TCRdb gives TRBD1 as the D gene, but with no DNA this cannot be confirmed. The CDR3 sequence is 15 residues long. Germline V CDR1 and CDR2: LGHNA, YSLEER. CDR3 sequence reads: CASSPTGTGLYEQYF.

The chain's CDR3 is CASSASGHSYEQYF. V and J are TRBV7-2 and TRBJ2-7. CDR1 SGHTA and CDR2 FQGNSA come from the germline V gene. The CDR3 sequence is 14 residues long.

V usage is TRBV9 and J usage is TRBJ2-3; TCRdb returns TRBD1, unconfirmable since there is no DNA. The CDR3 totals 14 residues. CDR1 SGDLS and CDR2 YYNGEE come from the germline V gene. The CDR3 sequence is CASSGGQGTDTQYF.

This chain joins TRBV7-9 and TRBJ1-1. The CDR3 totals 12 residues. Germline CDR1 and CDR2: SEHNR and FQNEAQ (reference sequence). The CDR3 reads CASSKENTEAFF.

The rearrangement joins TRBV29-1 to TRBJ1-1; lacking DNA, the TRBD1 call made by TCRdb goes unchecked. Germline V CDR1 and CDR2: SQVTM, ANQGSEA. CDR3 length: 14 amino acids. CDR3 sequence reads: CSVQGDVGYTEAFF.

The V and J genes are TRBV6-5 and TRBJ1-4. This CDR3 region has 17 residues. CDR1 is MNHEY and CDR2 is SVGAGI in the germline V gene. The CDR3 region is CASSYSGSLATNEKLFF.

The chain carries TRBV4-1 and TRBJ2-2. Germline assignment: CDR1 MGHRA and CDR2 YSYEKL. CDR3 length: 15 amino acids. The CDR3 protein is CASSQENGDTGELFF.

The chain recombines TRBV5-1 with TRBJ2-4. From germline, CDR1 is SGHRS and CDR2 YFSETQ. The length of the CDR3 is 12 residues. This CDR3 is CASGESGHIQYF.

The chain couples TRBV14 to TRBJ2-7; without DNA, the TCRdb call of TRBD2 cannot be checked. Germline CDR1 is SGHDN and CDR2 is FVKESK. The CDR3 runs 16 residues. CDR3 region: CASSQDPKLAGDEQYF.

This chain uses TRBV6-2 or TRBV6-3 with TRBJ2-3; TCRdb names TRBD2, which stays unverified in the absence of DNA. Germline V lookup: CDR1 MNHEY, CDR2 SVGEGT. There are 16 residues in the CDR3. This chain's CDR3 is CASSYTTSGAADTQYF.

The rearrangement links TRBV7-2 to TRBJ1-1. The CDR3 loop spans 17 amino acids. Germline V gene data show CDR1 as SGHTA and CDR2 as FQGNSA. The CDR3 sequence: CASSFFYSKFMNTEAFF.

V gene TRBV29-1 combines with J gene TRBJ2-4; the D call from TCRdb, TRBD2, cannot be confirmed without DNA. Germline CDR1 is SQVTM and CDR2 is ANQGSEA. The CDR3 length is 12 residues. The CDR3 sequence: CSVLQGGDIQYF. Variable domain in full (rest from reference TRBV29-1 and TRBJ2-4): SAVISQKPSRDICQRGTSLTIQCQVDSQVTMMFWYRQQPGQSLTLIATANQGSEATYESGFVIDKFPISRPNLTFSTLTVSNMSPEDSSIYLCSVLQGGDIQYFGAGTRLSVL.

The rearrangement joins TRBV29-1 to TRBJ2-3. The CDR3 loop spans 17 amino acids. Germline CDR1 and CDR2: SQVTM and ANQGSEA. CDR3: CSVDIRGRGTSTDTQYF.

The genes are TRBV29-1 and TRBJ1-1; TCRdb gives TRBD1 as the D gene, but with no DNA this cannot be confirmed. Germline lookup yields CDR1 SQVTM and CDR2 ANQGSEA. The CDR3 length is 13 residues. CDR3 loop: CSVRTGTGAEAFF.

The CDR3 region is CASRDGQRGTEAFF. The rearrangement uses TRBV27 and TRBJ1-1. Germline CDR1 MNHEY, CDR2 SMNVEV (reference sequence). CDR3 length equals 14 residues.

The J gene is TRBJ2-6, the V gene TRBV25-1; TCRdb designates TRBD1, a call that cannot be tested without DNA. CDR1 is MGHDK, CDR2 SYGVNS, per germline. The CDR3 length is 19 residues. This CDR3 is CASSESRAGEYSGANVLTF.

The chain uses TRBV5-6 and TRBJ2-7; TCRdb calls TRBD1, which cannot be checked without DNA. Germline-derived CDR1 and CDR2 are SGHDT and YYEEEE. CDR3 size: 16 residues. This CDR3 is CASSLDRGLFGYEQYF.

The rearrangement joins TRBV28 to TRBJ2-7; TCRdb outputs TRBD1, but without DNA this stays unchecked. The CDR3 is 13 residues long. Looked up from germline, CDR1 is MDHEN and CDR2 is SYDVKM. The CDR3 sequence is CASSLQGSYEQYF.